The 21 T cell receptor beta chains below were found in one sample sequenced in a study of blood T cell repertoires in COVID-19. Assay used: immunoSEQ multiplex PCR; TCRdb lists only in-frame clones, some missing. The table has 430,000 or so clones, around nine tenths seen once. The sequenced material came from PBMCs or T cells enriched from blood (not recorded which). The receptors were sampled from a middle-aged woman who had recovered from COVID-19.

J is TRBJ1-1 and V is TRBV7-9, with D perhaps TRBD1 (5 bases). V lost 1 base to trimming and J lost 8 bases, with 11 bases between them. This CDR3 contains 13 residues. In germline, CDR1 is SEHNR, CDR2 FQNEAQ (reference sequence). The CDR3: CASSLEAPGEAFF. CDR3 coding DNA: TGTGCCAGCAGCTTAGAGGCCCCAGGGGAAGCTTTCTTT.

This clone was detected once. The V and J genes are TRBV7-6 and TRBJ1-1; D is ambiguous. The CDR3 has 13 residues. Germline V CDR1 and CDR2: SGHVS, FNYEAQ. The V gene lost 2 bases and the J gene lost 3 bases, with 7 bases spanning the gap. CDR3 nucleotides: TGTGCCAGCAGCTTAAGAGGATACACTGAAGCTTTCTTT. Amino acid sequence: CASSLRGYTEAFF.

This clone appeared once. This chain joins TRBV29-1 and TRBJ1-1; TRBD1 aligns across 9 bases. The CDR3 contains 13 residues. Germline V gene lookup returns CDR1 SQVTM and CDR2 ANQGSEA. Germline trimming cut 6 bases from V and 3 bases from J; bases unmatched to any gene: 5. The CDR3 region is CSVRGQGYTEAFF. Written as DNA, the CDR3 is TGCAGCGTGAGAGGACAGGGGTACACTGAAGCTTTCTTT.

The chain combines TRBV11-3 with TRBJ2-5; maybe TRBD1 (5 bases). The ends were cut back, 1 base at V and 0 bases at J, with 15 bases in the middle. Germline V lookup: CDR1 SGHNT, CDR2 YENEEA. The CDR3 runs 17 residues. The CDR3 bases are TGTGCCAGCAGCTTAGGCGTCTTAAGGGGAAACCAAGAGACCCAGTACTTC. Its translation: CASSLGVLRGNQETQYF.

The rearrangement links TRBV2 to TRBJ2-5; unclear D gene. CDR3 length: 14 residues. The V end lost 1 base, the J end lost 2 bases, and 8 bases lay between the germline ends. Germline V gene sequence: CDR1 SNHLY, CDR2 FYNNEI. CDR3 sequence: CASSEVAQQETQYF. As DNA, the CDR3 is TGTGCCAGCAGTGAAGTAGCCCAACAAGAGACCCAGTACTTC.

V and J are TRBV7-2 and TRBJ2-1; D unclear. Between the trimmed V and J ends, which lost 1 base and 2 bases, there was a span of 9 bases. From germline, CDR1 is SGHTA and CDR2 FQGNSA. The CDR3 covers 15 residues. The CDR3 here is CASSLEIAAYNEQFF. The CDR3 nucleotides read TGTGCCAGCAGCTTAGAGATAGCAGCCTACAATGAGCAGTTCTTC.

The rearrangement joins TRBV4-3 to TRBJ1-6; D gene ambiguous. V was cut by 0 bases and J by 0 bases, with 6 bases left in between. This CDR3 spans 16 amino acids. The germline V gene has CDR1 LGHNA and CDR2 YSLEER. CDR3 nucleotide sequence: TGCGCCAGCAGCCAAGAGGGGAGCTCCTATAATTCACCCCTCCACTTT. It is translated as CASSQEGSSYNSPLHF.

V gene TRBV5-8 combines with J gene TRBJ1-2; 7 nucleotides match TRBD1. The trim removed 2 bases at V and 4 bases at J, leaving 5 bases unmatched. The CDR3 consists of 14 residues. Germline V gives CDR1 SGHTS, CDR2 YDEGEE. Here the CDR3 reads CASSLMTGPYGYTF. In DNA form, the CDR3 reads TGTGCCAGCAGCTTAATGACAGGGCCCTATGGCTACACCTTC.

This rearrangement joins TRBV30 to TRBJ1-5; 9 bases line up with TRBD1. This CDR3 comprises 17 residues. V was clipped by 2 bases and J by 1 base; unmatched bases: 9. Germline CDR1 and CDR2: GTSNPN and SVGIG (reference sequence). CDR3 sequence reads: CAWSWGQGRESNQPQHF. Here the CDR3 DNA reads TGTGCCTGGAGTTGGGGACAGGGAAGGGAAAGCAATCAGCCCCAGCATTTT.

Here the CDR3 DNA reads TGTGCCAGCTCACCACCCATTGACAGGAAGGAGCTGTTTTTT. Translated, it gives CASSPPIDRKELFF. J is TRBJ2-2 and V is TRBV18; possibly TRBD1 for D (6 bases). Trimming took 0 bases from V and 10 from J, leaving 12 bases between them. The germline V gene has CDR1 KGHSH and CDR2 LQKENI. The CDR3 is 14 amino acids. Drawing the rest from reference TRBV18 and TRBJ2-2, the complete variable domain is NAGVMQNPRHLVRRRGQEARLRCSPMKGHSHVYWYRQLPEEGLKFMVYLQKENIIDESGMPKERFSAEFPKEGPSILRIQQVVRGDSAAYFCASSPPIDRKELFFGEGSRLTVL.

The CDR3 region has the DNA TGTGCCAGCAGCTTTCCAGACGCCCGGGGTGGCTACACCTTC. The encoded protein is CASSFPDARGGYTF. This sequence joins TRBV7-2 and TRBJ1-2; D not certain. Germline V gives CDR1 SGHTA, CDR2 FQGNSA. The CDR3 has 14 amino acids. The V end lost 3 bases, the J end lost 7 bases, and 15 bases lay between the germline ends.

V gene TRBV28 combines with J gene TRBJ1-1; 8 nucleotides match TRBD1. V dropped 5 bases and J dropped 4; count of bases not matched to a gene: 12. The length of the CDR3 is 16 residues. Germline V gene data show CDR1 as MDHEN and CDR2 as SYDVKM. This CDR3 reads CASSLPFGQGSTEAFF. The DNA for the CDR3 is TGTGCCAGCAGTCTGCCGTTTGGACAGGGATCCACTGAAGCTTTCTTT.

The chain joins TRBV11-3 to TRBJ2-7; 12 positions agree with TRBD2. The CDR3 is made up of 18 amino acids. The V gene end was trimmed by 3 bases and the J gene end by 6 bases; junction bases not matched to a gene: 15. The germline V gene encodes CDR1 SGHNT and CDR2 YENEEA. This CDR3 is CASSFGLAGGPWQGEQYF. In DNA form, the CDR3 reads TGTGCCAGCAGCTTTGGGCTAGCGGGAGGGCCGTGGCAGGGCGAGCAGTACTTC.

The chain couples TRBV11-3 to TRBJ1-1; possible D gene TRBD1, 5 bases. The germline V gene has CDR1 SGHNT and CDR2 YENEEA. The V end was cut by 2 bases, the J end by 5 bases, with 18 bases between. The CDR3 consists of 16 residues. In DNA form, the CDR3 reads TGTGCCAGCAGCTTACGCGCGGGGCCCACCCGAACTGAAGCTTTCTTT. Translating gives CASSLRAGPTRTEAFF.

The chain uses TRBV3-1 (or the pseudogene TRBV3-2) and TRBJ2-5; 11 bases agree with TRBD2. Germline V gene sequence: CDR1 LGHDT, CDR2 YNNKEL (reference sequence). The CDR3 contains 16 residues. After removal of 5 bases from V and 1 base from J, the junction contained 6 bases not matched to a gene. This CDR3 is CASSSRLAGSQETQYF. The CDR3 region has the DNA TGTGCCAGCAGCTCCCGACTAGCGGGAAGCCAAGAGACCCAGTACTTC.

The chain joins TRBV10-1 to TRBJ1-2; TRBD1 matches at 7 bases. Trimming took 6 bases from V and 3 from J; bases not matched to a gene: 13. This CDR3 is built from 16 residues. Germline V CDR1 and CDR2: WNHNN, SYGVQD (reference sequence). The DNA of the CDR3 is TGCGCCAGCAGCTATGGACAGGAAGCACCGGACTATGGCTACACCTTC. This sequence encodes CASSYGQEAPDYGYTF.

V gene TRBV11-3 combines with J gene TRBJ1-1, with a weak D call TRBD1 (6 bases). Trimming pared 5 bases from V and 5 bases from J, leaving 12 bases between. From germline, CDR1 is SGHNT and CDR2 YENEEA. CDR3 length equals 13 residues. CDR3 in amino acids: CASSGGRGTEAFF. CDR3 bases: TGTGCCAGCAGCGGAGGCAGGGGAACTGAAGCTTTCTTT.

A single count supports this clone. This rearrangement joins TRBV19 to TRBJ1-1, with D possibly being TRBD1 (6 bases). This CDR3 spans 15 amino acids. V was shortened by 3 bases and J by 6 bases, with 17 bases between the two germline ends. Germline V gene lookup returns CDR1 LNHDA and CDR2 SQIVND (reference sequence). The CDR3 reads CASSIGGALNAEAFF. The CDR3 coding sequence is TGTGCCAGTAGTATCGGGGGGGCGCTCAACGCTGAAGCTTTCTTT.

This chain links TRBV5-6 with TRBJ2-7; 8 nucleotides agree with TRBD1. Trimming cost V 1 base and J 3 bases; bases outside gene matches: 12. This CDR3 contains 17 residues. Germline V CDR1 and CDR2: SGHDT, YYEEEE. The CDR3 nucleotides read TGTGCCAGCAGCTTGATGATTTTTGGGGACAGGTTCTACGAGCAGTACTTC. Its protein product is CASSLMIFGDRFYEQYF.

The chain couples TRBV4-3 to TRBJ1-2; 7 bases are shared with TRBD1. V dropped 3 bases and J dropped 1; count of bases not matched to a gene: 8. CDR3 size: 16 residues. The germline V gene has CDR1 LGHNA and CDR2 YSLEER. DNA for the CDR3: TGCGCCAGCAGCCAGCCCGGGACAGACAGTAACTATGGCTACACCTTC. Translation gives CASSQPGTDSNYGYTF.

The chain links TRBV5-4 to TRBJ2-7, with 7 nucleotides matching TRBD1. The V and J ends lost 0 bases and 4 bases, in that order; junction bases with no gene match: 10. This CDR3 is built from 16 residues. CDR1 is SGHNT and CDR2 is YYREEE in the germline V gene (reference sequence). This CDR3 is CASSLVGDRAPYEQYF. CDR3 bases: TGTGCCAGCAGCTTGGTAGGAGACAGGGCGCCTTACGAGCAGTACTTC.